The clone carrying this T cell receptor (beta chain) was picked up a small number of times. TCRdb used MiXCR to reprocess the reads, holding one entry per CDR3 protein. The sample holds 150,000 or so distinct CDR3 sequences, about 6.1% seen once. V was shortened by 5 bases and J by 0 bases, with 10 bases between the two germline ends. Germline V CDR1 and CDR2: SNHLY, FYNNEI. CDR3 length equals 14 residues. The data originate from a study of T cell repertoires in cytomegalovirus infection. This sequence originates from a human donor in good health (CMV status not recorded). Some clones in this sample may be carry-over from other donors' samples. J is TRBJ1-1 and V is TRBV2; D gene unclear. The sample taken for sequencing was PBMCs. The CDR3 DNA follows: TGTGCCAGCAGTTTGAGCAACCTGAACACTGAAGCTTTCTTT. Its translation: CASSLSNLNTEAFF.